This T cell receptor beta chain was profiled in a study of cytomegalovirus exposure and HLA in healthy donors. Regarding the study as a whole: After further analysis at a later stage, roughly 16,000 TCR beta sequences were associated with HLA alleles at 0.05 false discovery rate. A highly shared variant cluster was judged a likely technical artifact.

A remark on this clone: The antigen is unknown.

Trimming pared 2 bases from V and 4 bases from J, leaving 8 bases between. Germline V lookup: CDR1 SEHNR, CDR2 FQNEAQ (reference sequence). This CDR3 has 13 residues. It was with 60 Vbeta and 13 Jbeta primers that the PCR ran. Per the study methods: Per a later analysis, the number of unique TCR beta chains was about 80 million, of which about 11 million were shared. Clones were read by immunoSEQ multiplex PCR, and TCRdb kept only the in-frame ones, dropping some. V and J calls and clone size follow that table, whereas D and trimming were derived from the DNA. The data show about 150,000 clones, with 74% seen just once and roughly 4% held by the top ten.

The chain combines TRBV7-9 with TRBJ1-1; a possible D gene is TRBD1 (5 bases). Material: PBMCs. This clonotype originated in a man between 18 and 35 years old in good health and CMV-seropositive. The CDR3 nucleotides are TGTGCCAGCAGCTTACAGGGTAGCACTGAAGCTTTCTTT. It codes for CASSLQGSTEAFF.